This entry describes one T cell receptor (beta chain). Its target antigen remains unknown. No base qualities exist here, and no much larger clone lies one base off it. This specimen belongs to a study of CD8+CD57+ T cells in acquired aplastic anemia (dated by TCRdb to the late 2010s). For the study in its entirety: DNA extracted from sorted CD4+ and CD8+ cells had a mean of approximately 3.4 ug, with a range of roughly 0.17 to 27.4 ug. Healthy donor samples averaged roughly 9.8 million reads for CD4+ and under 12 million for CD8+ cells. The investigation overall reported the following: CD8+ Simpson's diversity did not differ significantly between patients and healthy controls (P=0.060). Roughly 29 CD8+ CDR3 sequences were found in both patients and controls but appeared to be highly expressed in patients and within the immunodominant clones of the patients.

According to the germline V gene (reference sequence), CDR1 reads DFQATT and CDR2 reads SNEGSKA. The CDR3 goes from the cysteine to the phenylalanine over 15 residues. The only DNA kept is the CDR3, 45 bases in frame from the first base. For this chain, trimming is 3 bases at the V end and 1 base at the J end, and the number of junction bases without a gene match is 5. In the study, sorted CD4+ and CD8+ blood T cells from patients with severe aplastic anemia and from healthy subjects underwent deep sequencing of TCR repertoires. Ficoll-Paque density gradient centrifugation was used to isolate peripheral blood mononuclear cells. CD4+ and CD8+ T cells were sorted by FACS or magnetic beads before DNA extraction. Genomic DNA was used as template for profiling of TCR beta VDJ combinations and CDR3 sequences. TCR repertoire sequencing was run on an Illumina HiSeq 2000. Per the authors' processing: Repertoires were assessed using TRBV/TRBJ rearrangement plots, CDR3 size and DJ length profiles, and Simpson's diversity index. The most abundant DNA sequence in the deep sequencing data was taken as the immunodominant clone. CDR3 amino acid sequences were screened for sharing across subjects and compared with published repertoires and the VDJdb database. The public reads were run again by TCRdb, first through fastp at Q25 and then through MiXCR, and only productive beta chains were kept. Identical CDR3 protein sequences are pooled into one entry, listed with their most common genes and DNA. In this record, the V and J calls reflect TCRdb's handling and not the investigators' own analysis. Across this sample there are 150,000 to 200,000 distinct CDR3 sequences, with 63% seen only once. About 48% of the sample is held by the ten biggest clonotypes.

Sequencing was carried out using sorted CD4+, CD8+, or CD8+CD57+ T cells (not recorded which) from PBMCs. The sequence was collected from a human donor in good health. This chain joins TRBV20-1 to TRBJ2-7, and 11 junctional nucleotides match TRBD1. The bases are TGCAGTGCTAGTCGCCGGGACAGGGGGTCCTACGAGCAGTACTTC. This sequence encodes CSASRRDRGSYEQYF.